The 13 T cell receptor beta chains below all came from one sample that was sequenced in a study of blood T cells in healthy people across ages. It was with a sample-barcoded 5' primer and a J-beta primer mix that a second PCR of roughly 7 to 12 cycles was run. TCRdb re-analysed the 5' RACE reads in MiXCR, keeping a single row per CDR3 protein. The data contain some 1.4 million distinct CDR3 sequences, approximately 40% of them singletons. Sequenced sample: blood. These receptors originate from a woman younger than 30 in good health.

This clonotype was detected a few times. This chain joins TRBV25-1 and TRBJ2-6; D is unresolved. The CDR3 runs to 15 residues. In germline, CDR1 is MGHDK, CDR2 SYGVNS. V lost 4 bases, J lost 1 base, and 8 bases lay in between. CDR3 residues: CASSAWESGANVLTF. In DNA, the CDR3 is TGTGCCAGCAGTGCATGGGAATCTGGGGCCAACGTCCTGACTTTC.

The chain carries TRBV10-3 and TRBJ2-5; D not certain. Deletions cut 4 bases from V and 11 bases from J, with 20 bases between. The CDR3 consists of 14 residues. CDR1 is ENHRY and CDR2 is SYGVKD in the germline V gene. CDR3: CAISGAISYNEQYF. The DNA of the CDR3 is TGTGCCATCAGTGGGGCTATTTCGTACAATGAGCAGTACTTC.

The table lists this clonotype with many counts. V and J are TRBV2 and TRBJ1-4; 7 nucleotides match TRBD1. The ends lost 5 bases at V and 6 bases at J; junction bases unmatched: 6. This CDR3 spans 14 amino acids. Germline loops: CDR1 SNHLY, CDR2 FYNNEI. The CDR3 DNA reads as TGTGCCAGCAGTCCGGGACAGCTTTATGAAAAACTGTTTTTT. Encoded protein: CASSPGQLYEKLFF.

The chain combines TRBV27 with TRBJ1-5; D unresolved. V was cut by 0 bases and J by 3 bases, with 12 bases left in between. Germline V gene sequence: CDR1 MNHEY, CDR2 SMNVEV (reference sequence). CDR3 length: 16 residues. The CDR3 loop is CASSLSGSGNNQPQHF. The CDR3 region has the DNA TGTGCCAGCAGTTTATCGGGGTCAGGAAACAATCAGCCCCAGCATTTT.

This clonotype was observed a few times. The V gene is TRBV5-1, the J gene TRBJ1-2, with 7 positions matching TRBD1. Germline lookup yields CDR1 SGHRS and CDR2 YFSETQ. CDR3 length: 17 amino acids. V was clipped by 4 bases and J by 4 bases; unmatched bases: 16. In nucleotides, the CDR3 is TGCGCCAGCAGCCCATACCCAGTACAGGGGAATCCCTATGGCTACACCTTC. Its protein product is CASSPYPVQGNPYGYTF. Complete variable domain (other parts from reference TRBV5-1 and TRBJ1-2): KAGVTQTPRYLIKTRGQQVTLSCSPISGHRSVSWYQQTPGQGLQFLFEYFSETQRNKGNFPGRFSGRQFSNSRSEMNVSTLELGDSALYLCASSPYPVQGNPYGYTFGSGTRLTVV.

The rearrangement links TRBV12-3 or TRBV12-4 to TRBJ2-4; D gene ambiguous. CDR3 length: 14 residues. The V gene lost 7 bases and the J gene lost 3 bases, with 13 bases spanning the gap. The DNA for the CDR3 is TGTGCCAGCACCCTGTTGGGTGGCAAAAACATTCAGTACTTC. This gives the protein CASTLLGGKNIQYF.

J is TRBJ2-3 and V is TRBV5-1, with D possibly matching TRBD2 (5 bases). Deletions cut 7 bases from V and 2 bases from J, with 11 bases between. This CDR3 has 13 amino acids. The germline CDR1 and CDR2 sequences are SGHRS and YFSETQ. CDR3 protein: CASQPGDTDTQYF. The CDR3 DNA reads TGCGCCAGCCAACCCGGGGACACAGATACGCAGTATTTT. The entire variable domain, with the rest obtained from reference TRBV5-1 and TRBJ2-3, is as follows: KAGVTQTPRYLIKTRGQQVTLSCSPISGHRSVSWYQQTPGQGLQFLFEYFSETQRNKGNFPGRFSGRQFSNSRSEMNVSTLELGDSALYLCASQPGDTDTQYFGPGTRLTVL.

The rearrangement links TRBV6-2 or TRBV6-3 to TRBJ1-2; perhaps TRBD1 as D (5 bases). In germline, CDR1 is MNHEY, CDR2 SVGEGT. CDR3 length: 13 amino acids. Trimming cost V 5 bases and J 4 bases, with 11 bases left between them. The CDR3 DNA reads TGTGCCAGCAGTCGGGACGGTACCTATGGCTACACCTTC. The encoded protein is CASSRDGTYGYTF.

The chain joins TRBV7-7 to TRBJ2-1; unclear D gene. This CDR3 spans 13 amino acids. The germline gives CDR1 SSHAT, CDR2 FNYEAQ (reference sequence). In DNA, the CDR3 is TGTGTTAGCAGCTCGAACGGTGGCAATGAGCAGTTCTTC. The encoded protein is CVSSSNGGNEQFF. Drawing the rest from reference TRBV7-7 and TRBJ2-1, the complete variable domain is GAGVSQSPRYKVTKRGQDVTLRCDPISSHATLYWYQQALGQGPEFLTYFNYEAQPDKSGLPSDRFSAERPEGSISTLTIQRTEQRDSAMYRCVSSSNGGNEQFFGPGTRLTVL.

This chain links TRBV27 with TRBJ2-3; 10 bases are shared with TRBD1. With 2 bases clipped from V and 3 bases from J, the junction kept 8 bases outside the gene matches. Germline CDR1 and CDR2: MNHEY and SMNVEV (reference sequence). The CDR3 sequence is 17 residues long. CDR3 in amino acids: CASSLDWDRGRTDTQYF. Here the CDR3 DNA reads TGTGCCAGCAGTTTAGATTGGGACAGGGGACGGACAGATACGCAGTATTTT.

CDR3 sequence reads: CASRVRDNGYTF. The CDR3 DNA reads TGTGCCAGCAGGGTCCGGGACAATGGCTACACCTTC. The rearrangement uses TRBV6-1 and TRBJ1-2, with D perhaps TRBD1 (6 bases). V shed 6 bases and J shed 6 bases, with 11 bases lying between them. There are 12 residues in the CDR3. Looked up from germline, CDR1 is MNHNS and CDR2 is SASEGT.

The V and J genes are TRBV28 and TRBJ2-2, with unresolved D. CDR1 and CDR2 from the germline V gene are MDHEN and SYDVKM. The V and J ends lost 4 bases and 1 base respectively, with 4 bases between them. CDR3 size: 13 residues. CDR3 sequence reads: CASSYRNTGELFF. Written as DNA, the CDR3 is TGTGCCAGCAGTTACAGGAACACCGGGGAGCTGTTTTTT. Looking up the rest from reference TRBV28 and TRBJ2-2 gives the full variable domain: DVKVTQSSRYLVKRTGEKVFLECVQDMDHENMFWYRQDPGLGLRLIYFSYDVKMKEKGDIPEGYSVSREKKERFSLILESASTNQTSMYLCASSYRNTGELFFGEGSRLTVL.

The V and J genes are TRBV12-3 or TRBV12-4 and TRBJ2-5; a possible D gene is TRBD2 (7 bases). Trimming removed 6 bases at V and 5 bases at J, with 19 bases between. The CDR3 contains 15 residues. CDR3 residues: CASRSSGEGRETQYF. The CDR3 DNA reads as TGTGCCAGCAGGTCCTCAGGGGAGGGCCGGGAGACCCAGTACTTC.